This TCR beta chain was found in a study of blood T cell repertoires in COVID-19. Study at large: Samples representing acute and convalescent COVID-19 were sourced from the United States, Italy and Spain.

Per the study methods: Nucleated cell number was recorded as an estimate derived from reference gene primer amplification. Profiled with immunoSEQ multiplex PCR; TCRdb holds only in-frame clones, not every one. The D gene and trimming were derived from the DNA, and the V and J assignments and clone size from that table. The table shows 150,000 to 200,000 clones, with roughly 80% occurring only once. The CDR3 covers 12 residues. V lost 4 bases and J lost 7, with 10 bases in between. CDR1 and CDR2 from the germline V gene are MGHRA and YSYEKL. V usage is TRBV4-1 and J usage is TRBJ1-2; D might be TRBD1 (5 bases). This TCR was sampled from a woman aged 40-49 years with acute COVID-19. The sequencing input was PBMCs or T cells enriched from blood (not recorded which). The CDR3 DNA follows: TGCGCCAGCAGCCCAGGGTGGGGTGGCTACACCTTC. Encoded protein: CASSPGWGGYTF.